This paragraph covers one T cell receptor (beta chain) sequence. The CDR3 totals 11 residues. The germline V gene has CDR1 LNHDA and CDR2 SQIVND (reference sequence). Trimming removed 11 bases at V and 8 bases at J, with 13 bases between. Assay used: immunoSEQ multiplex PCR; TCRdb lists only in-frame clones, some missing. The repertoire holds tens of thousands of clones, around 84% seen once, with around 13% in the top ten. The data belong to a study of OX40 agonist ivuxolimab in advanced cancers. About the study: The patients' treatment was ivuxolimab, an agonistic anti-OX40 (CD134) antibody.

The chain uses TRBV19 and TRBJ1-5; no clear D gene. Here the sequenced sample was CD4+ or CD8+ T cells sorted from blood, taken in a trial of the OX40 agonist ivuxolimab. The sequence was collected from an adult with an advanced solid tumor such as melanoma, head and neck, liver or kidney cancer. This CDR3 is CAGGPNKPQHF. CDR3 DNA sequence: TGTGCCGGAGGACCAAATAAGCCCCAGCATTTT. Combining the CDR3 with reference TRBV19 and TRBJ1-5 gives the whole variable domain DGGITQSPKYLFRKEGQNVTLSCEQNLNHDAMYWYRQDPGQGLRLIYYSQIVNDFQKGDIAEGYSVSREKKESFPLTVTSAQKNPTAFYLCAGGPNKPQHFGDGTRLSIL.